What follows is one TCR beta chain and its context. The same CDR3 also results from other DNA sequences found in this sample. The data originate from a study of blood T cell repertoires in COVID-19. Study at large: Acute-phase and convalescent COVID-19 samples originated in the United States, Italy and Spain.

The CDR3 loop spans 14 amino acids. Looked up from germline, CDR1 is MNHEY and CDR2 is SVGAGI. Trimming took off 6 bases at V and 0 bases at J, with 11 bases between the two ends. Produced via immunoSEQ multiplex PCR; TCRdb's table is partial and in-frame only. The sample has a few hundred thousand clones, around 83% seen once. This chain connects TRBV6-5 to TRBJ1-1, with D possibly matching TRBD1 (6 bases). This TCR was recovered from a man in his forties with acute or convalescent COVID-19. The sequencing sample was made of peripheral blood. This CDR3 is CASRVTGVNTEAFF. CDR3 DNA sequence: TGTGCCAGCAGGGTGACAGGAGTGAACACTGAAGCTTTCTTT.